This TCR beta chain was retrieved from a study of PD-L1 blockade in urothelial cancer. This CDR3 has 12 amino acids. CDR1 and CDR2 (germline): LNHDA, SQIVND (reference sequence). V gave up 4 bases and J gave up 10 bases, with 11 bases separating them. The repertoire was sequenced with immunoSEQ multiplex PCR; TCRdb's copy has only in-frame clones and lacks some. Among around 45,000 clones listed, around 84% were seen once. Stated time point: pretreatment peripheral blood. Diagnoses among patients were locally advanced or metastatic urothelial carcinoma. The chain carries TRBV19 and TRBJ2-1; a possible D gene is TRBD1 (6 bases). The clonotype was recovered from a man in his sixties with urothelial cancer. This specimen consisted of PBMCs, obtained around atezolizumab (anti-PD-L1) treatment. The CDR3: CASSTRTGEQFF. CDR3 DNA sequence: TGTGCCAGTAGTACTAGAACAGGGGAGCAGTTCTTC.